What follows describes a single T cell receptor (beta chain). What it binds is not known. This beta chain turned up in a library designed for alpha chains; as an off-target read, its abundance says little. The CDR3 spans 13 residues. CDR1 is DFQATT, CDR2 SNEGSKA, per germline (reference sequence). The V gene lost 5 bases and the J gene lost 3 bases, with 13 bases spanning the gap. TCRdb used MiXCR to reprocess the 5' RACE reads, holding one entry per CDR3 protein. The sample yields over a thousand distinct CDR3 sequences, more than 4.5% seen once. The data were taken from a study of spatial heterogeneity in lung cancer. Regarding time point: sample taken at primary tumor resection. Whole-study findings and limits: Tumor mutation counts were tracked by expanded intratumoral alpha and beta TCR counts.

The chain joins TRBV20-1 to TRBJ1-1; D might be TRBD1 (6 bases). The material sequenced was lung tumor tissue, taken at surgery. This receptor was obtained from a female donor with early-stage non-small cell lung cancer. CDR3 amino acids: CSAHGQLDTEAFF. For the CDR3, the DNA is TGCAGTGCTCACGGACAGTTGGACACTGAAGCTTTCTTT.